Listed here is a single TCR beta chain. J gave up 0 bases and V 3 bases, and 6 bases lay outside the gene matches. The CDR3 has 16 residues. Germline V lookup: CDR1 SGDLS, CDR2 YYNGEE. The source of the sample is a study of blood T cell repertoires in COVID-19. Across the whole study: Acute and convalescent COVID-19 specimens originated in the United States, Italy and Spain. PBMCs, B-cell-depleted T cells, or T cells provided the cDNA or gDNA that made up the material.

Clones were sequenced by immunoSEQ multiplex PCR, and TCRdb holds only the in-frame ones, with some missing. This sample carries about 110,000 clones, around 82% of them seen once, and the ten largest clones take roughly 4%. J is TRBJ1-3 and V is TRBV9, with 7 nucleotides matching TRBD1. The TCR sequence derives from a human donor in a cohort sampled during active or convalescent COVID-19. Sequenced sample: peripheral blood. This CDR3 reads CASSADGTASGNTIYF. The CDR3 bases are TGTGCCAGCAGCGCGGATGGGACAGCCTCTGGAAACACCATATATTTT.